This T cell receptor beta chain stems from a study of blood T cell repertoires in COVID-19. Overall study: The origin of the acute and convalescent COVID-19 samples was the United States, Italy and Spain.

This clone occurred a few times. This table comes from immunoSEQ multiplex PCR, and its TCRdb copy is limited to in-frame clones, with some not included. The sample lists a few hundred thousand clones; approximately 85% were seen once. Living in about 25 US areas, the participants were between roughly 18 and 90 years of age. The source is a man aged 25 to 40 who had recovered from COVID-19. Sequencing was done on a sample of PBMCs or T cells enriched from blood (not recorded which).

In nucleotides, the CDR3 is TGTGCCAGCAGTGCCCCCGCGACAGTTAACTATGGCTACACCTTC. Its protein is CASSAPATVNYGYTF. The V call is TRBV2, the J call TRBJ1-2; D perhaps matches TRBD1 (5 bases). The CDR3 sequence is 15 residues long. Germline loops: CDR1 SNHLY, CDR2 FYNNEI. V was trimmed by 4 bases and J by 1 base, leaving 13 bases between them.